This T cell receptor beta chain came from a study of blood T cells in healthy people across ages. Findings of the study overall: Donor CMV status was unknown, possibly confounding expanded clonotype changes.

Comments on this clonotype: Its antigen is still unknown.

Each sample had at least 7 million PBMCs isolated. A J-beta primer mix and a sample-barcoded 5' primer were used in a second PCR of about 7 to 11 cycles. Each cDNA molecule carried a tag from a template-switch adaptor that contained 12 random nucleotides. TCRdb redid the calling of the 5' RACE reads with MiXCR, one entry per CDR3 protein. The table shows approximately 2,000,000 distinct CDR3 sequences, with 35% to 50% occurring only once. The CDR3 is 15 amino acids. The germline gives CDR1 DFQATT, CDR2 SNEGSKA (reference sequence). V lost 1 base and J lost 6, with 19 bases in between. The rearrangement uses TRBV20-1 and TRBJ2-7; possibly TRBD2 for D (7 bases). The sample consisted of blood. This clonotype was obtained from a human donor in good health. DNA of the CDR3: TGCAGTGCTAGAGCGAACTGGGGGGGCTCTCGCGAGCAGTACTTC. Translation gives CSARANWGGSREQYF.